These 14 T cell receptor beta chains share one sample of origin, sequenced in a study of human T cells and chemical hapten exposure. TCRdb recomputed calls from the RACE reads with MiXCR, one row per CDR3 protein. The table includes tens of thousands of distinct CDR3 sequences, less than 9% detected once. Indicated time point: pre-sensitization, week 0. The treatment is: therapeutic diphenylcyclopropenone sensitization with weekly scalp DPC. The material sequenced was whole blood, taken in connection with sensitization to the hapten diphenylcyclopropenone (DPC). These receptors were collected from a woman aged 50 to 65 with alopecia areata. Some clones in this sample may be carry-over from other donors' samples.

This clonotype occurred many times. The chain employs TRBV29-1 and TRBJ2-1; perhaps TRBD2 as D (6 bases). The germline V gene has CDR1 SQVTM and CDR2 ANQGSEA. The CDR3 spans 14 residues. V lost 7 bases, J lost 0 bases, and 13 bases lay in between. The CDR3 DNA is TGCAGCGGCCTTAGCGGTATCTCCTACAATGAGCAGTTCTTC. As protein: CSGLSGISYNEQFF.

This clonotype came up many times. The chain carries TRBV6-6 and TRBJ1-1; D unclear. CDR3 length equals 13 residues. Germline values: CDR1 MNHNY, CDR2 SVGAGI (reference sequence). Trimming took off 4 bases at V and 4 bases at J, with 10 bases between the two ends. The CDR3 protein is CASSSPARTEAFF. Here the CDR3 DNA reads TGTGCCAGCAGTTCACCGGCGCGCACTGAAGCTTTCTTT.

This clonotype was picked up a small number of times. The V call is TRBV11-2, the J call TRBJ2-7; 9 bases are shared with TRBD2. CDR1 is SGHAT and CDR2 is FQNNGV in the germline V gene. CDR3 length: 14 amino acids. The trim removed 1 base at V and 10 bases at J, leaving 8 bases unmatched. The CDR3 sequence: CASSLVASGENQYF. The CDR3 bases are TGTGCCAGCAGCTTAGTGGCTAGCGGGGAAAATCAGTACTTC.

The gene calls are TRBV20-1 and TRBJ2-5; 9 bases agree with TRBD2. Germline CDR1 and CDR2: DFQATT and SNEGSKA (reference sequence). CDR3 length: 12 residues. Unmatched junction bases numbered 6, after V lost 8 bases and J lost 5 bases. The CDR3 DNA reads TGCAGTTCCCCCGGGACTAGCGAGACCCAGTACTTC. This encodes CSSPGTSETQYF.

This clonotype was seen many times. The chain links TRBV12-3 or TRBV12-4 to TRBJ1-1; tentative D call: TRBD1 (5 bases). V was shortened by 5 bases and J by 1 base, with 11 bases between the two germline ends. The CDR3 length is 14 residues. The CDR3 nucleotides read TGTGCCAGCAGTCTACTCAGGGAGAACACTGAAGCTTTCTTT. Its protein is CASSLLRENTEAFF.

This clonotype was seen a handful of times. The chain combines TRBV5-4 with TRBJ2-7, with D possibly being TRBD1 (6 bases). CDR3 length: 14 residues. With 3 bases removed from V and 4 bases from J, the gap between germline ends came to 14 bases. CDR1 is SGHNT and CDR2 is YYREEE in the germline V gene (reference sequence). CDR3 loop: CASSSTGTIYEQYF. The CDR3 nucleotides are TGTGCCAGCAGCTCGACCGGGACAATTTACGAGCAGTACTTC.

This clonotype showed up many times. The chain employs TRBV6-5 and TRBJ1-6; D unclear. Trimming pared 2 bases from V and 6 bases from J, leaving 2 bases between. This CDR3 has 12 amino acids. Germline-derived CDR1 and CDR2 are MNHEY and SVGAGI. CDR3: CASSYANSPLHF. CDR3 DNA sequence: TGTGCCAGCAGTTACGCTAATTCACCCCTCCACTTT.

This clonotype was counted at least ten times. V is TRBV12-3 or TRBV12-4 and J is TRBJ2-6; D is unclear. The CDR3 sequence is 15 residues long. Trimming removed 3 bases from V and 0 bases from J, with 6 bases in between. CDR3 protein: CASSFGDSGANVLTF. Written as DNA, the CDR3 is TGTGCCAGCAGTTTCGGAGACTCTGGGGCCAACGTCCTGACTTTC.

This clonotype was recorded many times. The rearrangement uses TRBV19 and TRBJ2-5; D is perhaps TRBD1 (7 bases). Germline CDR1 and CDR2: LNHDA and SQIVND (reference sequence). The CDR3 is made up of 19 amino acids. With 1 base removed from V and 2 bases from J, the gap between germline ends came to 23 bases. In DNA form, the CDR3 reads TGTGCCAGTAGTATAGCTCAGGTGGACGGAGGGACAGATCAAGAGACCCAGTACTTC. This sequence encodes CASSIAQVDGGTDQETQYF.

This clonotype was counted many times. The gene calls are TRBV12-3 or TRBV12-4 and TRBJ2-1; D is unresolved. Trimming pared 5 bases from V and 9 bases from J, leaving 8 bases between. This CDR3 comprises 11 residues. The CDR3 protein is CASSAKSEQFF. CDR3 sequence (DNA): TGTGCCAGCAGTGCCAAGAGTGAGCAGTTCTTC.

This clonotype was detected ten times or more. In DNA form, the CDR3 reads TGTGCCAGCACCAAGGGGAGGAACACTGAAGCTTTCTTT. Amino acids: CASTKGRNTEAFF. The rearrangement uses TRBV12-3 or TRBV12-4 and TRBJ1-1; a possible D gene is TRBD1 (5 bases). Trimming removed 7 bases from V and 1 base from J, with 10 bases in between. The CDR3 is 13 residues long.

This clonotype was observed many times. The DNA for the CDR3 is TGTGCCAGCAGTTTGTTCTACGAGCAGTACTTC. It encodes CASSLFYEQYF. The chain employs TRBV28 and TRBJ2-7; D gene uncertain. The CDR3 consists of 11 residues. Germline assignment: CDR1 MDHEN and CDR2 SYDVKM. The V and J ends lost 3 bases and 3 bases respectively, with 3 bases between them.

This clonotype has a count of ten or more. V is TRBV7-8 and J is TRBJ1-1, with D tentatively TRBD1 (6 bases). This CDR3 contains 14 residues. V lost 5 bases, J lost 3 bases, and 13 bases lay in between. The germline CDR1 and CDR2 sequences are SGHVS and FQNEAQ. CDR3 coding DNA: TGTGCCAGCAGCAATACCAAGGGGGACACTGAAGCTTTCTTT. It codes for CASSNTKGDTEAFF.

Many counts were recorded for this clonotype. The chain is built from TRBV10-2 and TRBJ1-1; no clear D gene. Germline values: CDR1 WSHSY, CDR2 SAAADI. The CDR3 consists of 13 residues. V shed 3 bases and J shed 3 bases, with 8 bases lying between them. In DNA, the CDR3 is TGCGCCAGCAGTGAAAGAGGTTACACTGAAGCTTTCTTT. It specifies CASSERGYTEAFF.